A single sample gave rise to the 14 T cell receptor beta chains below, sequenced in a study of Graves' ophthalmopathy and Graves' hyperthyroidism. Amplification from RNA transcripts yielded the TCR beta CDR3 regions. A first-round RT-PCR used HTBI primers, followed by a second-round multiplex PCR. One entry per CDR3 protein results from TCRdb running MiXCR on the multiplex PCR reads. The sample has some 400,000 distinct CDR3 sequences, 15% to 20% seen once. Sequenced sample: peripheral blood. The receptor set was obtained from a woman in her late teens or twenties with Graves' ophthalmopathy.

The genes are TRBV28 and TRBJ1-1; 7 nucleotides match TRBD1. CDR1 and CDR2 from the germline V gene are MDHEN and SYDVKM. The CDR3 loop spans 14 amino acids. The V and J ends lost 6 bases and 3 bases, in that order; junction bases with no gene match: 7. The CDR3 DNA is TGTGCCAGCAGGCTAGGGGGCGGCGACACTGAAGCTTTCTTT. This sequence encodes CASRLGGGDTEAFF.

This clonotype showed up many times. The chain is built from TRBV7-2 and TRBJ2-5; possibly TRBD1 for D (7 bases). V lost 0 bases and J lost 2, with 16 bases in between. Germline assignment: CDR1 SGHTA and CDR2 FQGNSA. This CDR3 has 17 amino acids. CDR3 DNA: TGTGCCAGCAGCTTAGCCTCAACAGGGGCGGGACAAGAGACCCAGTACTTC. Its translation is CASSLASTGAGQETQYF.

This clonotype occurred many times. The chain uses TRBV9 and TRBJ2-7; tentative D call: TRBD2 (5 bases). From germline, CDR1 is SGDLS and CDR2 YYNGEE. The CDR3 consists of 12 residues. V dropped 4 bases and J dropped 2 bases, with 7 bases sitting between them. In DNA form, the CDR3 reads TGTGCCAGCAGCTCTAGCCCCTACGAGCAGTACTTC. It yields the protein CASSSSPYEQYF.

This clonotype appeared many times. This may come from a read error, since a much larger clone is one base off. V is TRBV20-1 and J is TRBJ1-2; possible D gene TRBD1, 6 bases. Germline values: CDR1 DFQATT, CDR2 SNEGSKA (reference sequence). The CDR3 totals 11 residues. CDR3 nucleotides: TGCAGTACTAGAGGGGGTTATGGCTACACCTTC. Amino acid sequence: CSTRGGYGYTF.

This clonotype has ten or more counts. The chain joins TRBV10-1 to TRBJ1-5, with D tentatively TRBD1 (5 bases). This CDR3 spans 13 amino acids. The germline V gene has CDR1 WNHNN and CDR2 SYGVQD (reference sequence). V lost 2 bases to trimming and J lost 6 bases, with 8 bases between them. The CDR3 DNA reads as TGCGCCAGCAGTGAGGGACAAGGTCAGCCCCAGCATTTT. It encodes CASSEGQGQPQHF.

This clonotype was counted at least ten times. J is TRBJ1-1 and V is TRBV12-3 or TRBV12-4, with 8 bases matching TRBD1. The V gene end was trimmed by 5 bases and the J gene end by 7 bases; junction bases not matched to a gene: 15. This CDR3 is built from 16 residues. The DNA for the CDR3 is TGTGCCAGCAGTCCCCACCCCACGGGACAGGCCCTTGAAGCTTTCTTT. The encoded protein is CASSPHPTGQALEAFF.

Concerning this clonotype: Germline and junction disagree at one end, which may indicate a read error. The CDR3 is CAISESWPSGGSEANVLTF. Written as DNA, the CDR3 is TGTGCCATCAGTGAGTCGTGGCCCTCTGGGGGCTCTGAGGCCAACGTCCTGACTTTC. The chain is built from TRBV10-3 and TRBJ2-6; perhaps TRBD1 as D (6 bases). CDR1 and CDR2 (germline): ENHRY, SYGVKD. The CDR3 runs to 19 residues.

The table lists this clonotype with many counts. V and J are TRBV27 and TRBJ1-5; D call uncertain. The CDR3 has 18 residues. The V and J ends lost 4 bases and 9 bases respectively, with 28 bases between them. Germline V CDR1 and CDR2: MNHEY, SMNVEV (reference sequence). The DNA of the CDR3 is TGTGCCAGCAGTTCCTTCTCTTCCCGGACCTTGGGAGGGAGGCCCCAGCATTTT. This codes for CASSSFSSRTLGGRPQHF.

The table lists this clonotype with many counts. This sequence joins TRBV28 and TRBJ1-1; D is possibly TRBD1 (6 bases). The germline V and J ends were trimmed by 5 bases and 1 base, with 14 bases remaining between them. The CDR3 covers 15 residues. Germline loops: CDR1 MDHEN, CDR2 SYDVKM. The DNA of the CDR3 is TGTGCCAGCAGTCCGCTAAGGGGGTCGAACACTGAAGCTTTCTTT. It specifies CASSPLRGSNTEAFF.

This clonotype was picked up many times. The chain uses TRBV7-2 and TRBJ2-7, with no clear D. The CDR3 runs to 13 residues. The V end was cut by 4 bases, the J end by 3 bases, with 10 bases between. Germline V gene lookup returns CDR1 SGHTA and CDR2 FQGNSA. The CDR3 coding sequence is TGTGCCAGCAGCTACACAGTGGGCTACGAGCAGTACTTC. The encoded protein is CASSYTVGYEQYF.

This clonotype was recorded many times. The chain joins TRBV15 to TRBJ2-2, with 10 bases that match TRBD2. The germline CDR1 and CDR2 sequences are LNHNV and YYDKDF (reference sequence). V lost 5 bases, J lost 6 bases, and 6 bases stayed unmatched. This CDR3 is built from 15 residues. The CDR3, as DNA: TGTGCCACCAGCCCCGGGACTAGCGAAGCCGGGGAGCTGTTTTTT. It encodes CATSPGTSEAGELFF.

This clonotype was counted ten times or more. The genes are TRBV6-2 or TRBV6-3 and TRBJ2-7; 8 nucleotides agree with TRBD1. Germline CDR1 reads MNHEY; CDR2 reads SVGEGT. The CDR3 spans 14 residues. V trimming: 4 bases; J trimming: 2 bases; junction bases outside the gene matches: 4. CDR3 bases: TGTGCCAGCAGTTCCTCCAGGGGGCCCTACGAGCAGTACTTC. Amino acid sequence: CASSSSRGPYEQYF.

This clonotype was counted at least ten times. The rearrangement joins TRBV18 to TRBJ1-2, with a possible D match to TRBD1 (5 bases). Trimming stripped 0 bases from V and 6 bases from J, with 11 bases between. Germline V lookup: CDR1 KGHSH, CDR2 LQKENI. This CDR3 contains 14 residues. The CDR3 is CASSPPAGSDGYTF. The DNA for the CDR3 is TGTGCCAGCTCACCACCGGCAGGGTCGGATGGCTACACCTTC.

This clonotype was detected ten times or more. V and J are TRBV12-3 or TRBV12-4 and TRBJ1-2, with D hard to call. V lost 3 bases, J lost 8 bases, and 13 bases lay in between. This CDR3 contains 13 residues. CDR3 nucleotides: TGTGCCAGCAGTTTGGGTGAGGGCCAAGGCTACACCTTC. It encodes CASSLGEGQGYTF.